The 21 T cell receptor beta chains listed next were all sequenced from one sample in a study of T cell repertoires in cytomegalovirus infection. TCRdb called the reads again in MiXCR, with one record for every CDR3 protein. Found here are 500,000 or so distinct CDR3 sequences, about 17% of them singletons; the top ten hold roughly a quarter. The sequenced material came from CD8+ T cells from PBMCs. These receptors were obtained from a human donor in good health (CMV status not recorded). Some clones in this sample may be carry-over from other donors' samples.

Many counts were recorded for this clonotype. The chain joins TRBV7-8 to TRBJ1-5; the D gene is possibly TRBD1 (5 bases). The CDR3 is 14 amino acids. Per the germline V gene, CDR1 is SGHVS and CDR2 is FQNEAQ. With 1 base removed from V and 9 bases from J, the gap between germline ends came to 13 bases. The CDR3 region is CASSLERSGGPQHF. The CDR3, as DNA: TGTGCCAGCAGCTTAGAAAGGAGTGGGGGGCCCCAGCATTTT.

This clonotype showed up many times. The chain joins TRBV7-9 to TRBJ1-5; perhaps TRBD1 as D (6 bases). Germline V lookup: CDR1 SEHNR, CDR2 FQNEAQ (reference sequence). CDR3 length: 15 amino acids. V lost 5 bases and J lost 7, with 18 bases in between. CDR3 residues: CASSPVQGTGQPQHF. The CDR3 DNA reads as TGTGCCAGCAGCCCCGTACAGGGAACGGGACAGCCCCAGCATTTT.

This clonotype was detected many times. The chain combines TRBV7-9 with TRBJ2-5; weak D call: TRBD2 (6 bases). Trimming stripped 5 bases from V and 5 bases from J, with 21 bases between. Germline loops: CDR1 SEHNR, CDR2 FQNEAQ (reference sequence). The CDR3 extends over 16 amino acids. The CDR3 sequence is CASSPWLAAGGETQYF. In DNA, the CDR3 is TGTGCCAGCAGCCCCTGGTTGGCGGCAGGAGGGGAGACCCAGTACTTC.

This clonotype was observed many times. The chain recombines TRBV7-8 with TRBJ2-3; TRBD2 is a possible D gene (5 bases). Germline CDR1 SGHVS, CDR2 FQNEAQ. This CDR3 has 16 amino acids. V dropped 3 bases and J dropped 0 bases, with 13 bases sitting between them. In DNA form, the CDR3 reads TGTGCCAGCAGCTTTGGCTTTAGCGCCAGCACAGATACGCAGTATTTT. It translates to CASSFGFSASTDTQYF.

This clonotype was recorded a few times. The rearrangement joins TRBV4-1 to TRBJ2-1, with 13 bases aligning to TRBD2. This CDR3 has 16 amino acids. V gave up 5 bases and J gave up 5 bases; unmatched junction bases: 6. The germline CDR1 and CDR2 sequences are MGHRA and YSYEKL. The DNA of the CDR3 is TGCGCCAGCAGCTACAGACTAGCGGGGGGACACAATGAGCAGTTCTTC. The encoded protein is CASSYRLAGGHNEQFF.

This clonotype was seen only a few times. V is TRBV6-1 and J is TRBJ2-7; TRBD1 or TRBD2 may be the D gene (7 bases each). Trimming took 1 base from V and 9 from J, leaving 16 bases between them. The CDR3 covers 14 residues. Germline CDR1 MNHNS, CDR2 SASEGT. This chain's CDR3 is CASSEGEGASGQYF. In DNA, the CDR3 is TGTGCCAGCAGTGAAGGGGAGGGGGCGTCCGGGCAGTACTTC.

This clonotype was counted ten times or more. This chain uses TRBV7-9 with TRBJ2-1, with D hard to call. Germline loops: CDR1 SEHNR, CDR2 FQNEAQ (reference sequence). Between the trimmed V and J ends, which lost 6 bases and 8 bases, there was a span of 14 bases. This CDR3 contains 13 residues. Written as DNA, the CDR3 is TGTGCCAGCAGTTCCCCTCAGTGGGATGAGCAGTTCTTC. Translation: CASSSPQWDEQFF.

This clonotype has at least ten counts. For the CDR3, the DNA is TGTGCCAGCAGCTTAGCGGGTAGCGGGAGCTTTGAGACCCAGTACTTC. This sequence encodes CASSLAGSGSFETQYF. This sequence joins TRBV7-3 and TRBJ2-5, with 9 bases that match TRBD2. Losses at the gene ends were 2 bases for V and 5 bases for J; bases not matched to a gene: 9. CDR1 is SGHTA and CDR2 is FQGTGA in the germline V gene. The CDR3 is made up of 16 amino acids.

This clonotype was detected a few times. This chain joins TRBV4-2 and TRBJ2-1; 7 nucleotides align to TRBD2. Germline V CDR1 and CDR2: LGHNA, YNFKEQ. This CDR3 spans 15 amino acids. Unmatched junction bases numbered 10, after V lost 6 bases and J lost 5 bases. CDR3 coding DNA: TGTGCCAGCAGTTCCACGGGACTATATAACAATGAGCAGTTCTTC. Translated: CASSSTGLYNNEQFF.

The chain recombines TRBV5-1 with TRBJ1-1, with 10 bases aligning to TRBD1. Looked up from germline, CDR1 is SGHRS and CDR2 is YFSETQ. V shed 4 bases, J shed 7 bases, and the junction held 7 bases outside the gene matches. The CDR3 has 14 amino acids. CDR3 region: CASSLRQGAGEAFF. Here the CDR3 DNA reads TGCGCCAGCAGCCTTCGACAGGGGGCCGGTGAAGCTTTCTTT.

This clonotype has at least ten counts. CDR3 nucleotides: TGTGCCAGCAGTTTATCGCGGGGCTCTCAGCCCCAGCATTTT. It codes for CASSLSRGSQPQHF. This chain joins TRBV27 and TRBJ1-5; possible D gene TRBD1, 5 bases. V lost 0 bases to trimming and J lost 6 bases, with 9 bases between them. CDR1 MNHEY and CDR2 SMNVEV come from the germline V gene (reference sequence). CDR3 size: 14 residues.

This clonotype was found many times. V gene TRBV7-3 combines with J gene TRBJ2-1; D may be TRBD1 or TRBD2 (5 bases each). The CDR3 runs to 12 residues. The germline V gene encodes CDR1 SGHTA and CDR2 FQGTGA. With 2 bases removed from V and 9 bases from J, the gap between germline ends came to 8 bases. The CDR3 DNA is TGTGCCAGCAGCTTATTCGGGGCTGAGCAGTTCTTC. Its translation is CASSLFGAEQFF.

There are many counts of this clonotype. This sequence joins TRBV6-5 and TRBJ1-1, with D possibly matching TRBD1 (5 bases). CDR1 is MNHEY and CDR2 is SVGAGI in the germline V gene. V lost 6 bases to trimming and J lost 1 base, with 18 bases between them. This CDR3 has 16 residues. The CDR3 region is CASSPRMGRQNTEAFF. As DNA, the CDR3 is TGTGCCAGCAGCCCTAGGATGGGACGGCAGAACACTGAAGCTTTCTTT.

This clonotype was seen repeatedly, ten times or more. This rearrangement joins TRBV6-5 to TRBJ2-3, with 8 positions matching TRBD2. J was trimmed by 2 bases and V by 4 bases; bases with no gene match: 5. CDR1 is MNHEY and CDR2 is SVGAGI in the germline V gene. The CDR3 spans 15 residues. The CDR3 nucleotides are TGTGCCAGCAGTTCCCTAGCGGGCCCCACAGATACGCAGTATTTT. Translation: CASSSLAGPTDTQYF.

This clonotype showed up just a few times. CDR3 sequence: CASSVADFTDTQYF. The CDR3 bases are TGTGCCAGCAGCGTAGCGGACTTCACAGATACGCAGTATTTT. The rearrangement links TRBV9 to TRBJ2-3; D may be TRBD2 (5 bases). Looked up from germline, CDR1 is SGDLS and CDR2 is YYNGEE. The V and J ends lost 0 bases and 2 bases respectively, with 7 bases between them. The CDR3 is 14 residues long.

The chain is built from TRBV7-9 and TRBJ2-2; D is possibly TRBD1 (6 bases). Trimming removed 6 bases from V and 5 bases from J, with 13 bases in between. CDR1 and CDR2 (germline): SEHNR, FQNEAQ (reference sequence). The CDR3 sequence is 14 residues long. CDR3 coding DNA: TGTGCCAGCAGGCCGCCCCAGGGGACCGGGGAGCTGTTTTTT. It specifies CASRPPQGTGELFF.

This clonotype was picked up a small number of times. The V call is TRBV7-3, the J call TRBJ2-4; D gene unclear. Trimming cost V 2 bases and J 6 bases, with 8 bases left between them. Germline V CDR1 and CDR2: SGHTA, FQGTGA. The CDR3 sequence is 13 residues long. The CDR3: CASSLQDGNIQYF. The CDR3 DNA reads as TGTGCCAGCAGCTTACAGGATGGAAACATTCAGTACTTC.

This chain uses TRBV24-1 with TRBJ2-2; possible D gene TRBD1, 6 bases. Per the germline V gene, CDR1 is KGHDR and CDR2 is SFDVKD. Trimming cost V 2 bases and J 5 bases, with 8 bases left between them. The CDR3 has 14 residues. This chain's CDR3 is CATSDSGVTGELFF. Written as DNA, the CDR3 is TGTGCCACCAGTGATTCAGGGGTAACCGGGGAGCTGTTTTTT.

This clonotype was picked up many times. The V and J genes are TRBV6-6 and TRBJ2-7, with TRBD2 matching over 11 bases. Looked up from germline, CDR1 is MNHNY and CDR2 is SVGAGI (reference sequence). V lost 6 bases, J lost 3 bases, and 25 bases stayed unmatched. This CDR3 has 21 residues. Here the CDR3 reads CASSRTGTAPTSGSAHYEQYF. CDR3 DNA sequence: TGTGCCAGCAGCCGGACCGGGACAGCCCCAACTAGCGGGAGTGCCCACTACGAGCAGTACTTC.

The table lists this clonotype with a few counts. This rearrangement joins TRBV28 to TRBJ2-1; TRBD2 is a possible D gene (6 bases). CDR1 is MDHEN, CDR2 SYDVKM, per germline. This CDR3 has 16 amino acids. Trimming stripped 2 bases from V and 7 bases from J, with 18 bases between. The DNA for the CDR3 is TGTGCCAGCAGTTTACGGCTAGCGCTAAAAAGGAATGAGCAGTTCTTC. Translating it yields CASSLRLALKRNEQFF.

This clonotype has at least ten counts. The V and J genes are TRBV6-5 and TRBJ2-1; D unresolved. V was cut by 0 bases and J by 6 bases, with 6 bases left in between. The CDR3 is 13 amino acids. Per the germline V gene, CDR1 is MNHEY and CDR2 is SVGAGI. This chain's CDR3 is CASSYSSGNEQFF. The CDR3 DNA reads TGTGCCAGCAGTTACTCGAGTGGCAATGAGCAGTTCTTC.